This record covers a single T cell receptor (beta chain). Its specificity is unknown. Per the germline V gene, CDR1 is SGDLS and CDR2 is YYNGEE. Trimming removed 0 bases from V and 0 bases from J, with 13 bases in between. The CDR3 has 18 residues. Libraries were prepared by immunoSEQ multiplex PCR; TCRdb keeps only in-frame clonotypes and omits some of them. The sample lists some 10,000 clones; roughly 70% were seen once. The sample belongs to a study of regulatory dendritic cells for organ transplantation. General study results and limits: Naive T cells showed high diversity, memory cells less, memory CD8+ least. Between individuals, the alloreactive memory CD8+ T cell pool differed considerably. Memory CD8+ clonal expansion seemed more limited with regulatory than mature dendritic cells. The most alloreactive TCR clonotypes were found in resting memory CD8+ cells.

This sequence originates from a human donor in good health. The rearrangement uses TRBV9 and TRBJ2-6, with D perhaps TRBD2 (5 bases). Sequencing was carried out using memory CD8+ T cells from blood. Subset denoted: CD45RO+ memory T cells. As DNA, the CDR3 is TGTGCCAGCAGCGTAGGCGGGCAACCTACCTCTGGGGCCAACGTCCTGACTTTC. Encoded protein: CASSVGGQPTSGANVLTF.